This passage covers 11 T cell receptor beta chains from one sample sequenced in a study of OX40 agonist ivuxolimab in advanced cancers. The repertoire was sequenced with immunoSEQ multiplex PCR; TCRdb's copy has only in-frame clones and lacks some. This sample yields tens of thousands of clones, of which roughly 88% are seen a single time; around a tenth belongs to the top ten. Sequences were derived from CD4+ or CD8+ T cells sorted from blood, sampled in a trial of the OX40 agonist ivuxolimab. The receptors stem from an adult with an advanced solid tumor such as melanoma, head and neck, liver or kidney cancer.

The chain joins TRBV10-3 to TRBJ2-3; 10 nucleotides line up with TRBD2. This CDR3 is built from 15 residues. Looked up from germline, CDR1 is ENHRY and CDR2 is SYGVKD. Trimming cost V 8 bases and J 4 bases; bases outside gene matches: 9. The CDR3 region has the DNA TGTGCCATCGGGGCGGCTAGCGGGAGCGCAGATACGCAGTATTTT. Translated: CAIGAASGSADTQYF.

The chain has TRBV27 and TRBJ1-5, with D possibly being TRBD1 (5 bases). This CDR3 has 13 residues. CDR1 and CDR2 from the germline V gene are MNHEY and SMNVEV (reference sequence). The ends were cut back, 9 bases at V and 5 bases at J, with 14 bases in the middle. The CDR3 DNA sequence: TGTGCCAGTAGCCGGGACCCATATCAGCCCCAGCATTTT. Its translation is CASSRDPYQPQHF.

V gene TRBV28 combines with J gene TRBJ1-1; TRBD1 is a possible D gene (6 bases). Germline CDR1 reads MDHEN; CDR2 reads SYDVKM. The CDR3 covers 13 residues. Trimming removed 11 bases at V and 2 bases at J, with 15 bases between. The CDR3 DNA sequence: TGTGCCCTTCGGGGGGCGCTTAACACTGAAGCTTTCTTT. Its translation is CALRGALNTEAFF.

The V call is TRBV15, the J call TRBJ2-1, with 8 bases aligning to TRBD2. With V trimmed by 7 bases and J by 7 bases, 6 bases remained unmatched. Germline CDR1 is LNHNV and CDR2 is YYDKDF (reference sequence). CDR3 length: 13 residues. CDR3 nucleotides: TGTGCCACCACAGCGGGAGCGGGGAATGAGCAGTTCTTC. It codes for CATTAGAGNEQFF.

In its sample, this clone was seen once. V usage is TRBV7-2 and J usage is TRBJ2-7; D tentatively reads TRBD1 or TRBD2 (5 bases each). From germline, CDR1 is SGHTA and CDR2 FQGNSA. V lost 5 bases, J lost 2 bases, and 13 bases lay in between. The CDR3 totals 14 residues. For the CDR3, the DNA is TGTGCCAGCAGCCCCCTGGGACGGGCCTACGAGCAGTACTTC. This codes for CASSPLGRAYEQYF.

The CDR3: CASSFGGLDTEAFF. DNA of the CDR3: TGTGCCAGCAGCTTCGGGGGCCTGGACACTGAAGCTTTCTTT. The V and J genes are TRBV7-2 and TRBJ1-1; TRBD1 might be the D (6 bases). The CDR3 length is 14 residues. CDR1 and CDR2 (germline): SGHTA, FQGNSA. V lost 3 bases and J lost 3, with 11 bases in between. Full variable domain (outside the CDR3, taken from reference TRBV7-2 and TRBJ1-1): GAGVSQSPSNKVTEKGKDVELRCDPISGHTALYWYRQSLGQGLEFLIYFQGNSAPDKSGLPSDRFSAERTGGSVSTLTIQRTQQEDSAVYLCASSFGGLDTEAFFGQGTRLTVV.

The rearrangement joins TRBV19 to TRBJ2-1; D is ambiguous. The length of the CDR3 is 11 residues. Trimming took off 8 bases at V and 1 base at J, with 3 bases between the two ends. From germline, CDR1 is LNHDA and CDR2 SQIVND (reference sequence). As DNA, the CDR3 is TGTGCCAGTCTGTCCTACAATGAGCAGTTCTTC. Residues: CASLSYNEQFF.

This chain connects TRBV5-1 to TRBJ2-7; TRBD1 matches at 11 bases. Trimming took 2 bases from V and 1 from J; bases not matched to a gene: 8. The CDR3 has 17 amino acids. Germline V gene lookup returns CDR1 SGHRS and CDR2 YFSETQ. CDR3 protein: CASSFIPGTGGSYEQYF. In DNA, the CDR3 is TGCGCCAGCAGCTTCATACCCGGGACAGGGGGATCCTACGAGCAGTACTTC.

V and J are TRBV6-1 and TRBJ1-1, with no clear D. The CDR3 length is 12 residues. Trimming removed 4 bases at V and 1 base at J, with 4 bases between. Germline V gene lookup returns CDR1 MNHNS and CDR2 SASEGT. CDR3: CASSGWNTEAFF. The CDR3 bases are TGTGCCAGCAGTGGGTGGAACACTGAAGCTTTCTTT.

This sequence joins TRBV4-2 and TRBJ1-4; 7 bases line up with TRBD1. Germline CDR1 and CDR2: LGHNA and YNFKEQ. The CDR3 runs 15 residues. V lost 5 bases to trimming and J lost 8 bases; unmatched junction nucleotides: 11. This CDR3 reads CASSTGQQRKEKLFF. The CDR3 nucleotides read TGTGCCAGCAGCACGGGACAGCAGAGGAAAGAAAAACTGTTTTTT.

This chain connects TRBV7-2 to TRBJ1-5, with D perhaps TRBD1 (5 bases). CDR3 length equals 15 residues. CDR1 SGHTA and CDR2 FQGNSA come from the germline V gene. V was pared by 5 bases and J by 6 bases, with 17 bases between. CDR3 DNA sequence: TGTGCCAGCAGCAGGGGAGGGGTGGTGGCTCAGCCCCAGCATTTT. It is translated as CASSRGGVVAQPQHF.